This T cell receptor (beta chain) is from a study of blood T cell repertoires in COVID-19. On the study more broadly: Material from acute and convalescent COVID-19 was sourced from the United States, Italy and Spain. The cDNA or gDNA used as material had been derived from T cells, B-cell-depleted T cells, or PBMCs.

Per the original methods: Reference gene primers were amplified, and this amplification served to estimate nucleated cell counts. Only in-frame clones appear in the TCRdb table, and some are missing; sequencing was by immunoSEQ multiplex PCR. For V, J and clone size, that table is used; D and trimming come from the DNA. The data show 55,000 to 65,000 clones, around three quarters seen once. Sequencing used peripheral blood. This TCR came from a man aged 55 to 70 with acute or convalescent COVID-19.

In DNA form, the CDR3 reads TGTGCCAGCAAGCGCTCCTACGAGCAGTACTTC. Its translation: CASKRSYEQYF. The rearrangement joins TRBV28 to TRBJ2-7; D is undetermined. The germline V gene encodes CDR1 MDHEN and CDR2 SYDVKM. The CDR3 extends over 11 amino acids. The V end was cut by 7 bases, the J end by 0 bases, with 4 bases between.